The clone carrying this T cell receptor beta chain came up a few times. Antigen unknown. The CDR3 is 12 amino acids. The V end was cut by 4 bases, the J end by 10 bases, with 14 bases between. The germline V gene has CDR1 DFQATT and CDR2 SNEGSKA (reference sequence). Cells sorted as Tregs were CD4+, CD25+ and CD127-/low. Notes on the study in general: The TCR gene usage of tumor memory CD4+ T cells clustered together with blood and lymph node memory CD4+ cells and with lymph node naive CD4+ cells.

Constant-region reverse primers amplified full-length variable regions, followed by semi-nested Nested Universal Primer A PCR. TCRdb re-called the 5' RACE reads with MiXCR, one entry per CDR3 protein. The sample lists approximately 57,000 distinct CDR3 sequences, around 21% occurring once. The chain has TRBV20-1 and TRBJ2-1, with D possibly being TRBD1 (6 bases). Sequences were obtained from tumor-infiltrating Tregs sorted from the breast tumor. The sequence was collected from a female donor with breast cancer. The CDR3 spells CSAKPGVFEQFF. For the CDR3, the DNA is TGCAGTGCTAAGCCAGGGGTTTTCGAGCAGTTCTTC.